This T cell receptor (beta chain) originates from a study of T-cell memory formation after mild COVID-19. Findings of the study overall: Contracting clones localized mainly to CM and EM when CD4+ and mainly to EMRA when CD8+.

cDNA libraries for TCR alpha and TCR beta, carrying sample barcodes and UMIs, came from 5'RACE with constant-segment primers. TCRdb re-derived calls from the 5' RACE reads in MiXCR, one entry per CDR3 protein. This sample carries 300,000 to 350,000 distinct CDR3 sequences, more than 13% of them seen once, and the ten largest clones take roughly a fifth. The V end was cut by 3 bases, the J end by 7 bases, with 11 bases between. CDR1 is SGDLS, CDR2 YYNGEE, per germline. This CDR3 comprises 14 residues. With respect to this clonotype: The target antigen is unknown.

This sequence joins TRBV9 and TRBJ1-6, with D maybe TRBD1 (6 bases). The origin of this receptor is a man younger than 30 who had mild COVID-19 (a few samples of this study predate the infection). Cell type and time point are not known. Sequenced sample: PBMCs or a T cell subset sorted from them (not recorded which). In DNA, the CDR3 is TGTGCCAGCAGCGCCGGGACAAGGAATTCACCCCTCCACTTT. This encodes CASSAGTRNSPLHF.